Listed below are T cell receptor beta chains from one sample, sequenced in a study of shared clonotypes between healthy human individuals. Some clones are missing from TCRdb's copy, which holds only in-frame ones; the method was immunoSEQ multiplex PCR. The data contain about 480,000 clones, nearly 80% of them seen just once; the ten biggest clones take up about 12%. Sequenced sample: PBMCs. These receptors came from a middle-aged woman in good health. Some clones in this sample may be carry-over from other donors' samples. Both conserved end residues are part of each CDR3. Each record gives: V gene, CDR3 length, D gene, clone size, J gene, CDR3 protein, CDR3 DNA. A D gene is named only where the DNA matches it firmly. Size is stated for part of the rows, as once, few or many counts, or as a class when the clone is expanded.

V gene: TRBV5-1
CDR3 length: 15
D gene: .
clone size: .
J gene: TRBJ2-6
CDR3 protein: CASSASGAGANVLTF
CDR3 DNA: TGCGCCAGCAGCGCTTCAGGGGCCGGGGCCAACGTCCTGACTTTC

V gene: TRBV15
CDR3 length: 14
D gene: .
clone size: .
J gene: TRBJ1-2
CDR3 protein: CATSRSTGPGGYTF
CDR3 DNA: TGTGCCACCAGCAGATCCACAGGACCGGGGGGCTACACCTTC

V gene: TRBV7-9
CDR3 length: 14
D gene: .
clone size: .
J gene: TRBJ2-7
CDR3 protein: CASSPGEFTYEQYF
CDR3 DNA: TGTGCCAGCAGCCCGGGGGAATTCACCTACGAGCAGTACTTC

V gene: TRBV29-1
CDR3 length: 11
D gene: .
clone size: .
J gene: TRBJ2-7
CDR3 protein: CSATEGYEQYF
CDR3 DNA: TGCAGCGCGACGGAGGGCTACGAGCAGTACTTC

V gene: TRBV28
CDR3 length: 14
D gene: .
clone size: .
J gene: TRBJ1-1
CDR3 protein: CASITPFGRTEAFF
CDR3 DNA: TGTGCCAGCATCACCCCTTTTGGGAGGACTGAAGCTTTCTTT

V gene: TRBV4-3
CDR3 length: 14
D gene: .
clone size: few
J gene: TRBJ2-3
CDR3 protein: CASSQDHGRDTQYF
CDR3 DNA: TGCGCCAGCAGCCAGGATCATGGTCGAGATACGCAGTATTTT

V gene: TRBV7-6
CDR3 length: 16
D gene: TRBD2
clone size: .
J gene: TRBJ2-7
CDR3 protein: CASSSGLAGVGYEQYF
CDR3 DNA: TGTGCCAGCAGCTCGGGACTAGCGGGAGTTGGATACGAGCAGTACTTC

V gene: TRBV7-8
CDR3 length: 16
D gene: TRBD2
clone size: .
J gene: TRBJ2-1
CDR3 protein: CASSSLGTSDINEQFF
CDR3 DNA: TGTGCCAGCAGCTCCCTCGGGACTAGCGATATCAATGAGCAGTTCTTC

V gene: TRBV7-9
CDR3 length: 13
D gene: .
clone size: .
J gene: TRBJ1-1
CDR3 protein: CASSSTEGWEAFF
CDR3 DNA: TGTGCCAGCAGCTCGACTGAGGGCTGGGAAGCTTTCTTT

V gene: TRBV15
CDR3 length: 15
D gene: .
clone size: .
J gene: TRBJ2-7
CDR3 protein: CATSRGGQGHYEQYF
CDR3 DNA: TGTGCCACCAGCAGGGGTGGGCAGGGCCACTACGAGCAGTACTTC

V gene: TRBV5-1
CDR3 length: 15
D gene: TRBD1
clone size: .
J gene: TRBJ2-5
CDR3 protein: CASSLGDRGRETQYF
CDR3 DNA: TGCGCCAGCAGCCTGGGGGACAGGGGGCGAGAGACCCAGTACTTC

V gene: TRBV11-2
CDR3 length: 13
D gene: .
clone size: many
J gene: TRBJ2-7
CDR3 protein: CASSLNPGVEQYF
CDR3 DNA: TGTGCCAGCAGCTTAAATCCGGGCGTCGAGCAGTACTTC

V gene: TRBV27
CDR3 length: 17
D gene: .
clone size: .
J gene: TRBJ2-7
CDR3 protein: CASRGSGSWFLGYEQYF
CDR3 DNA: TGTGCCAGCAGAGGATCAGGCTCTTGGTTTTTAGGCTACGAGCAGTACTTC

V gene: TRBV1
CDR3 length: 16
D gene: .
clone size: .
J gene: TRBJ2-1
CDR3 protein: CTSSQAKVGTNNEQFF
CDR3 DNA: TGCACCAGCAGCCAAGCGAAGGTAGGCACTAACAATGAGCAGTTCTTC

V gene: TRBV5-4
CDR3 length: 17
D gene: TRBD2
clone size: .
J gene: TRBJ2-3
CDR3 protein: CASSPAGGAGVTDTQYF
CDR3 DNA: TGTGCCAGCAGCCCCGCCGGGGGAGCGGGAGTGACAGATACGCAGTATTTT

V gene: TRBV5-4
CDR3 length: 16
D gene: TRBD1
clone size: .
J gene: TRBJ2-5
CDR3 protein: CASSTSGGTGGETQYF
CDR3 DNA: TGTGCCAGCAGCACCTCAGGGGGGACAGGCGGAGAGACCCAGTACTTC

V gene: TRBV7-9
CDR3 length: 13
D gene: .
clone size: .
J gene: TRBJ1-5
CDR3 protein: CASSHVSNQPQHF
CDR3 DNA: TGTGCCAGCAGCCACGTAAGCAATCAGCCCCAGCATTTT

V gene: TRBV19
CDR3 length: 16
D gene: .
clone size: .
J gene: TRBJ2-3
CDR3 protein: CASSIESGATTDTQYF
CDR3 DNA: TGTGCCAGTAGTATAGAGAGCGGCGCAACCACAGATACGCAGTATTTT

V gene: TRBV2
CDR3 length: 18
D gene: .
clone size: .
J gene: TRBJ1-5
CDR3 protein: CASSEARLDSYHNQPQHF
CDR3 DNA: TGTGCCAGCAGTGAAGCGAGACTGGACTCCTACCACAATCAGCCCCAGCATTTT

V gene: TRBV11-2
CDR3 length: 15
D gene: .
clone size: .
J gene: TRBJ2-7
CDR3 protein: CASSLYSGSPYEQYF
CDR3 DNA: TGTGCCAGCAGCTTGTACTCCGGATCCCCCTACGAGCAGTACTTC

V gene: TRBV4-1
CDR3 length: 18
D gene: .
clone size: .
J gene: TRBJ1-4
CDR3 protein: CASSQVVGDRPTNEKLFF
CDR3 DNA: TGCGCCAGCAGCCAAGTCGTGGGAGATAGACCAACTAATGAAAAACTGTTTTTT

V gene: TRBV6-6
CDR3 length: 13
D gene: .
clone size: few
J gene: TRBJ2-7
CDR3 protein: CASRPLGAYEQYF
CDR3 DNA: TGTGCCAGCAGGCCCCTGGGCGCATACGAGCAGTACTTC

V gene: TRBV7-8
CDR3 length: 17
D gene: TRBD2
clone size: .
J gene: TRBJ2-3
CDR3 protein: CASREGGLAGVADTQYF
CDR3 DNA: TGTGCCAGCAGAGAAGGGGGCCTAGCGGGAGTGGCAGATACGCAGTATTTT

V gene: TRBV2
CDR3 length: 16
D gene: .
clone size: .
J gene: TRBJ2-3
CDR3 protein: CASSDVADFSTDTQYF
CDR3 DNA: TGTGCCAGCAGTGATGTCGCGGACTTTAGCACAGATACGCAGTATTTT

V gene: TRBV7-3
CDR3 length: 16
D gene: TRBD2
clone size: once
J gene: TRBJ2-5
CDR3 protein: CASSLSGTSGQETQYF
CDR3 DNA: TGTGCCAGCAGCCTCTCAGGCACTAGCGGCCAAGAGACCCAGTACTTC

V gene: TRBV19
CDR3 length: 15
D gene: TRBD2
clone size: .
J gene: TRBJ2-7
CDR3 protein: CASSNGLAGGYEQYF
CDR3 DNA: TGTGCCAGTAGTAACGGACTAGCGGGAGGGTACGAGCAGTACTTC